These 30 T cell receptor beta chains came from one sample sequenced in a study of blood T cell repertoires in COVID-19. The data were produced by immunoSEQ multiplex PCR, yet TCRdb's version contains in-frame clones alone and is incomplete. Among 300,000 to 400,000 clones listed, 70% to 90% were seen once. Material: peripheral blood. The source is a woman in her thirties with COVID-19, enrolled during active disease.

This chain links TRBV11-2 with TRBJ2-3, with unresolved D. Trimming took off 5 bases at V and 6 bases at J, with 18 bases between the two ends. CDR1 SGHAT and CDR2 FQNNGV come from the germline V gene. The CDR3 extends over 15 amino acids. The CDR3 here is CASSRQRGYGDTQYF. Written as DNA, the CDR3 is TGTGCCAGCAGCAGGCAGCGAGGCTACGGGGATACGCAGTATTTT.

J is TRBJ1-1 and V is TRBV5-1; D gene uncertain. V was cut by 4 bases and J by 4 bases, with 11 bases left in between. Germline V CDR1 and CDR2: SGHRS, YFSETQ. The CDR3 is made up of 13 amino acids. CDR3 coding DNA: TGCGCCAGCAGCCCGGACGGAGGCACTGAAGCTTTCTTT. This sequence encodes CASSPDGGTEAFF.

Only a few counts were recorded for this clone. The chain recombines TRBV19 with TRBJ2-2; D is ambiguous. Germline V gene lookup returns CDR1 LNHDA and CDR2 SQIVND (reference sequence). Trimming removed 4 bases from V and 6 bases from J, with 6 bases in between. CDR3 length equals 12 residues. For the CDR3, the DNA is TGTGCCAGTAGTAGTGAGGCCGGGGAGCTGTTTTTT. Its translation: CASSSEAGELFF. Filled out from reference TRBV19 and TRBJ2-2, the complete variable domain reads DGGITQSPKYLFRKEGQNVTLSCEQNLNHDAMYWYRQDPGQGLRLIYYSQIVNDFQKGDIAEGYSVSREKKESFPLTVTSAQKNPTAFYLCASSSEAGELFFGEGSRLTVL.

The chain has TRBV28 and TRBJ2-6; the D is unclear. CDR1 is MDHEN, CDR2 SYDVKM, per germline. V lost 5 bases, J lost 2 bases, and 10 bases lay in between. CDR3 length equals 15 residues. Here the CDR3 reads CASSPRIPGANVLTF. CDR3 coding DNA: TGTGCCAGCAGTCCTAGGATCCCTGGGGCCAACGTCCTGACTTTC.

The CDR3 region is CASSLIKLRPQHF. The DNA of the CDR3 is TGTGCCAGCAGTTTAATTAAACTGCGGCCCCAGCATTTT. The chain carries TRBV28 and TRBJ1-5; D is unclear. The CDR3 length is 13 residues. The V and J ends lost 2 bases and 9 bases respectively, with 11 bases between them. Germline V gene sequence: CDR1 MDHEN, CDR2 SYDVKM.

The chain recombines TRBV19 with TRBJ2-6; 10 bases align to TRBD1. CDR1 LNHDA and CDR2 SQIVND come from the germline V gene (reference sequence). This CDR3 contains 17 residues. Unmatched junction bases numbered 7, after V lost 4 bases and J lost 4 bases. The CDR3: CASSTGTGVGGANVLTF. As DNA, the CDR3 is TGTGCCAGTAGTACAGGGACAGGGGTTGGAGGGGCCAACGTCCTGACTTTC.

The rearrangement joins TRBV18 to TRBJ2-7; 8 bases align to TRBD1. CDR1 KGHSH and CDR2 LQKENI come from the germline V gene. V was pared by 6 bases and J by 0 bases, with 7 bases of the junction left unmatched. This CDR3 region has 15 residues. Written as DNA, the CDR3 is TGTGCCAGCTCGCCCCGACAGGGGCCCTCCTACGAGCAGTACTTC. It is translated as CASSPRQGPSYEQYF.

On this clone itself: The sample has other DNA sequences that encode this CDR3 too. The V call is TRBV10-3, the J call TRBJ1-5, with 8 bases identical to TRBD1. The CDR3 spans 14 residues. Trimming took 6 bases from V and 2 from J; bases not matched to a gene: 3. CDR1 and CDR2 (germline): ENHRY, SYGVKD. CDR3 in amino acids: CAISEGQGNQPQHF. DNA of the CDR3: TGTGCCATCAGCGAGGGACAGGGCAATCAGCCCCAGCATTTT.

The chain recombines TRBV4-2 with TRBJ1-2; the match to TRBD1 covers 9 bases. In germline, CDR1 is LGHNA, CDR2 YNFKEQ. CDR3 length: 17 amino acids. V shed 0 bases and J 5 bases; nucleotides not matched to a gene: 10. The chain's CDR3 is CASSQDPGTGRIYGYTF. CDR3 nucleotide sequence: TGTGCCAGCAGCCAAGACCCCGGGACAGGGCGTATATATGGCTACACCTTC.

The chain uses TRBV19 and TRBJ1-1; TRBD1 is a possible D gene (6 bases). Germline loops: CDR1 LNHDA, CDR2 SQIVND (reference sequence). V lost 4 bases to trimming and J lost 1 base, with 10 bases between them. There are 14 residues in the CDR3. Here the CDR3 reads CASSTGQTNTEAFF. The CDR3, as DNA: TGTGCCAGTAGTACCGGACAGACGAACACTGAAGCTTTCTTT. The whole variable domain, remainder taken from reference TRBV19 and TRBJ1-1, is DGGITQSPKYLFRKEGQNVTLSCEQNLNHDAMYWYRQDPGQGLRLIYYSQIVNDFQKGDIAEGYSVSREKKESFPLTVTSAQKNPTAFYLCASSTGQTNTEAFFGQGTRLTVV.

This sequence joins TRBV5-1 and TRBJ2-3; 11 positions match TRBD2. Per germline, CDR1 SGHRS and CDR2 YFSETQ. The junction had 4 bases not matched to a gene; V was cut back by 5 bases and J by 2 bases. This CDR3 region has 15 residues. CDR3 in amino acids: CASRASGGSTDTQYF. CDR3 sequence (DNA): TGCGCCAGCAGAGCTAGCGGGGGGTCCACAGATACGCAGTATTTT.

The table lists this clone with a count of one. The CDR3 spells CASSWEGNTIYF. CDR3 DNA: TGTGCCAGCAGCTGGGAGGGAAACACCATATATTTT. This chain joins TRBV5-4 and TRBJ1-3; D is uncertain. Germline CDR1 and CDR2: SGHNT and YYREEE (reference sequence). The CDR3 is made up of 12 amino acids. V lost 3 bases to trimming and J lost 4 bases, with 5 bases between them.

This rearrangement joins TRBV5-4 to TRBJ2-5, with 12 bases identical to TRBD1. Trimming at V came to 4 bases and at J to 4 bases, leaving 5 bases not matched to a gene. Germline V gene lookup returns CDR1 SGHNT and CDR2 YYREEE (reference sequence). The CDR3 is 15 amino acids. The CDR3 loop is CASSPGGQGAETQYF. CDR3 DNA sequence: TGTGCCAGCAGCCCAGGGGGACAGGGGGCAGAGACCCAGTACTTC.

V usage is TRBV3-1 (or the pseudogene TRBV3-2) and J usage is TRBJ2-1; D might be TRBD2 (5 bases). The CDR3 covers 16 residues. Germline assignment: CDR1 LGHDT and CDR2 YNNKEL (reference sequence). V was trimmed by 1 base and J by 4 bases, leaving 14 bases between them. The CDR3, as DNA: TGTGCCAGCAGCCAAGGCACTAGTCCGATATACAATGAGCAGTTCTTC. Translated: CASSQGTSPIYNEQFF.

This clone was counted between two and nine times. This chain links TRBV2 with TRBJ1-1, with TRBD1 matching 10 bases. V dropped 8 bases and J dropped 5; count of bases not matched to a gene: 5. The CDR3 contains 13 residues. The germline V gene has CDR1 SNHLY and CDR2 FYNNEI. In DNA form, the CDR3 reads TGTGCCAGCTCCGGGACAGGGGTTACTGAAGCTTTCTTT. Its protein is CASSGTGVTEAFF.

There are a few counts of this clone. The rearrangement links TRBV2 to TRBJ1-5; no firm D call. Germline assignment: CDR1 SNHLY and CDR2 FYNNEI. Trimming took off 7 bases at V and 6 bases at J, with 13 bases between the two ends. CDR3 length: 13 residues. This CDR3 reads CASNMARAQPQHF. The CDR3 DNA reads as TGTGCCAGCAACATGGCGCGGGCTCAGCCCCAGCATTTT.

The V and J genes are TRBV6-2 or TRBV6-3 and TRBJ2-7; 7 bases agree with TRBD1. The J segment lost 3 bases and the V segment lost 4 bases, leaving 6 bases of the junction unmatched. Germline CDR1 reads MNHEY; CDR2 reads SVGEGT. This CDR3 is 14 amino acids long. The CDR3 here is CASSSRTGNYEQYF. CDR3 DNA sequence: TGTGCCAGCAGTTCCCGGACAGGAAACTACGAGCAGTACTTC.

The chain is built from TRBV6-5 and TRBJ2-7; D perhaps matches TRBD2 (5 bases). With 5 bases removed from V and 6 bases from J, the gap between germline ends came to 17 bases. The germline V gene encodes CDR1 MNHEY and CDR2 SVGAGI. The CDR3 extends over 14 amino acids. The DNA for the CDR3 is TGTGCCAGCAGTCGGGGAAGCCTGGGGTTCGAGCAGTACTTC. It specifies CASSRGSLGFEQYF.

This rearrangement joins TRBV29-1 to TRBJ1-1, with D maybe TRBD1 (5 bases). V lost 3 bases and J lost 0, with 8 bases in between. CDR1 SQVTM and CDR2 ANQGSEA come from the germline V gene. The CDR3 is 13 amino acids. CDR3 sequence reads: CSVEGLMNTEAFF. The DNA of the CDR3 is TGCAGCGTTGAGGGACTCATGAACACTGAAGCTTTCTTT.

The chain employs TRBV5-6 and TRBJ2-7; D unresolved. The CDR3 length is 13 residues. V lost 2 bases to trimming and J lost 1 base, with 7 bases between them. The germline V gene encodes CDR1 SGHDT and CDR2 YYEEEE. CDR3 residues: CASSFELSYEQYF. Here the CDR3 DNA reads TGTGCCAGCAGCTTCGAACTATCCTACGAGCAGTACTTC.

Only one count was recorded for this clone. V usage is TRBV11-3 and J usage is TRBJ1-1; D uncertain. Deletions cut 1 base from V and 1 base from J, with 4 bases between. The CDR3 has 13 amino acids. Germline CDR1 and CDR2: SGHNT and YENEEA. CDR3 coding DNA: TGTGCCAGCAGCTTAGTCCAGAACACTGAAGCTTTCTTT. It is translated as CASSLVQNTEAFF.

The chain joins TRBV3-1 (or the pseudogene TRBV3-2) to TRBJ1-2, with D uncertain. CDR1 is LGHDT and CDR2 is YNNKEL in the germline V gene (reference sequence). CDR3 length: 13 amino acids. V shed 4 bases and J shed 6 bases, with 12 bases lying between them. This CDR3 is CASSLLIGDGYTF. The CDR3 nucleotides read TGTGCCAGCAGCCTTCTTATCGGAGATGGCTACACCTTC.

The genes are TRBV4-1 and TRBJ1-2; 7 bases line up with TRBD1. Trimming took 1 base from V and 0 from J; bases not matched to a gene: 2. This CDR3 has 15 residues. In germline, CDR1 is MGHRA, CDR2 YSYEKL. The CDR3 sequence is CASSQGDRANYGYTF. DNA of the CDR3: TGCGCCAGCAGCCAAGGGGACAGAGCTAACTATGGCTACACCTTC.

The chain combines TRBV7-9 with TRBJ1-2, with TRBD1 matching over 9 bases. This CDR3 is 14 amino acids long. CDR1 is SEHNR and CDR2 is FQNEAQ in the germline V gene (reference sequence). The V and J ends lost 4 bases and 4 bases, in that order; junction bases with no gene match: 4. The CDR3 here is CASSWTGVGYGYTF. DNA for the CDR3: TGTGCCAGCAGCTGGACAGGGGTAGGCTATGGCTACACCTTC. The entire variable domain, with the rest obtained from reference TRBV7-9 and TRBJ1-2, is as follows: DTGVSQNPRHKITKRGQNVTFRCDPISEHNRLYWYRQTLGQGPEFLTYFQNEAQLEKSRLLSDRFSAERPKGSFSTLEIQRTEQGDSAMYLCASSWTGVGYGYTFGSGTRLTVV.

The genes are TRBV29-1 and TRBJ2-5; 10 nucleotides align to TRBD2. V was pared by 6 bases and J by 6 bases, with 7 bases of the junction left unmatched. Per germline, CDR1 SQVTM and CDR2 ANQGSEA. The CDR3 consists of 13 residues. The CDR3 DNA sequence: TGCAGCGTAGAGCGGGGGGGCCGGCAGACCCAGTACTTC. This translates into CSVERGGRQTQYF.

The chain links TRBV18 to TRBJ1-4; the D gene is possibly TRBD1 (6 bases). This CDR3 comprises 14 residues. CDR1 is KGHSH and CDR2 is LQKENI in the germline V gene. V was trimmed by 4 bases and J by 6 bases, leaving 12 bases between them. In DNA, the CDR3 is TGTGCCAGCTCACAACAGGGCGTCGATGAAAAACTGTTTTTT. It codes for CASSQQGVDEKLFF.

The CDR3 DNA is TGTGCCAGCAGCTTAAGGGGTGGGTCAAGCAATCAGCCCCAGCATTTT. Its protein product is CASSLRGGSSNQPQHF. The chain uses TRBV7-2 and TRBJ1-5, with a weak D call TRBD1 (5 bases). The CDR3 loop spans 16 amino acids. The germline gives CDR1 SGHTA, CDR2 FQGNSA. V lost 2 bases, J lost 1 base, and 12 bases lay in between.

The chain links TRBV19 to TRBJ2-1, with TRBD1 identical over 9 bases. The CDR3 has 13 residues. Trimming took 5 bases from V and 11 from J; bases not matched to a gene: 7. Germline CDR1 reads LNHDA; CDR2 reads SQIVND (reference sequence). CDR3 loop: CASSWTGDHQQFF. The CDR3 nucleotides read TGTGCCAGTAGTTGGACAGGGGATCATCAGCAGTTCTTC.

CDR3 DNA sequence: TGCGCCAGCAGCCCGGGACAGGGAGGTTACTCTGGAAACACCATATATTTT. It yields the protein CASSPGQGGYSGNTIYF. The rearrangement joins TRBV5-1 to TRBJ1-3; TRBD1 agrees at 9 bases. The CDR3 extends over 17 amino acids. Germline-derived CDR1 and CDR2 are SGHRS and YFSETQ. V gave up 4 bases and J gave up 0 bases; unmatched junction bases: 8.

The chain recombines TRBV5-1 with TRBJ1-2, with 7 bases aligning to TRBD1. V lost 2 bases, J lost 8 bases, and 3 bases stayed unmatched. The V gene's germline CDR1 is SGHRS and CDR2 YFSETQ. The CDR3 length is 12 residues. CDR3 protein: CASSLGGRGYTF. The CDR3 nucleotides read TGCGCCAGCAGCTTAGGGGGCAGGGGCTACACCTTC.